The rows below give T cell receptor beta chains drawn from one sample of a study of vaccination and CD4 T cells after COVID-19. TCRdb passed the PCR reads through MiXCR, listing each CDR3 protein once. The data show about 6,100 distinct CDR3 sequences, roughly 52% seen once. Their antigens remain unidentified. Material for sequencing was CD4+ T cells from blood, cultured in vitro. These receptors all come from a human donor in good health. The CDR3 runs from the conserved cysteine through the conserved F or W. Each record gives: V gene, D gene, clone size, J gene, CDR3 protein, CDR3 DNA. The D gene is left open where the match is weak. Size tells how often a clone was seen (once, few, many) or the class of an expanded clone, and some rows leave it out.

TRBV2,TRBD1,few,TRBJ1-1,CASRDRENTEAFF,TGTGCCAGCAGGGACAGGGAGAACACTGAAGCTTTCTTT
TRBV6-2/TRBV6-3,TRBD1,.,TRBJ1-2,CASSAEGQLYGYTF,TGTGCCAGCAGTGCAGAGGGACAGCTGTATGGCTACACCTTC
TRBV20-1,TRBD1,few,TRBJ1-5,CSATARTGGNQPQHF,TGCAGTGCTACGGCCCGGACAGGGGGCAATCAGCCCCAGCATTTT
TRBV10-1,.,.,TRBJ1-5,CASSDTGLQPQHF,TGCGCCAGCAGTGATACAGGGCTACAGCCCCAGCATTTT
TRBV25-1,.,few,TRBJ1-6,CASSAPEGWSPLHF,TGTGCCAGCAGTGCCCCGGAAGGATGGTCACCCCTCCACTTT
TRBV28,.,.,TRBJ1-5,CASSTREGAGNQPQHF,TGTGCCAGCTCCACTAGAGAAGGGGCTGGAAATCAGCCCCAGCATTTT
TRBV19,.,few,TRBJ1-5,CASSKGSNQPQHF,TGTGCCAGTAGTAAAGGTAGCAATCAGCCCCAGCATTTT
TRBV6-1,TRBD2,few,TRBJ2-7,CASSRGTSGIPYEQYF,TGTGCCAGCAGTCGGGGGACTAGCGGGATCCCCTACGAGCAGTACTTC
TRBV20-1,.,.,TRBJ2-1,CSARWQGQDEQFF,TGCAGTGCTAGATGGCAGGGTCAAGATGAGCAGTTCTTC
TRBV28,.,.,TRBJ2-6,CASSPGGPGANVLTF,TGTGCCAGCAGTCCCGGCGGCCCTGGGGCCAACGTCCTGACTTTC
TRBV20-1,.,.,TRBJ1-3,CSASGFSNTIYF,TGCAGTGCTAGTGGGTTCTCCAACACCATATATTTT
TRBV10-1,TRBD1,.,TRBJ2-7,CASSGRTGGYEQYF,TGCGCCAGCAGTGGTCGGACAGGGGGCTACGAGCAGTACTTC
TRBV24-1,.,.,TRBJ2-1,CATSGQLDEQFF,TGTGCCACCAGCGGACAGCTGGATGAGCAGTTCTTC
TRBV7-2,TRBD2,.,TRBJ2-1,CASSVVSGEYNEQFF,TGTGCCAGCAGCGTAGTTAGCGGGGAATACAATGAGCAGTTCTTC
TRBV6-5,.,.,TRBJ2-7,CASSYTTVGHEQYF,TGTGCCAGCAGTTACACCACTGTTGGTCACGAGCAGTACTTC